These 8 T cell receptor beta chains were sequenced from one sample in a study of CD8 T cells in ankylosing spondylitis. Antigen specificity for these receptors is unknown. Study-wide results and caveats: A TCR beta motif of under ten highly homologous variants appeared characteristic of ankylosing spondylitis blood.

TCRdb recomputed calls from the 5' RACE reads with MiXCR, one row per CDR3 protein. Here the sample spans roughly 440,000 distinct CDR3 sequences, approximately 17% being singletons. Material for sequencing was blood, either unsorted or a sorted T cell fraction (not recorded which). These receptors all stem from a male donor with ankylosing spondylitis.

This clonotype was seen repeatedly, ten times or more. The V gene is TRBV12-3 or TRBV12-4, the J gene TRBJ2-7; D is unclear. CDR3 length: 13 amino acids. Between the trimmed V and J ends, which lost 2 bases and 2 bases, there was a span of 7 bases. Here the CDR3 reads CASSLPPPYEQYF. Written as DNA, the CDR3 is TGTGCCAGCAGTTTACCGCCTCCCTACGAGCAGTACTTC.

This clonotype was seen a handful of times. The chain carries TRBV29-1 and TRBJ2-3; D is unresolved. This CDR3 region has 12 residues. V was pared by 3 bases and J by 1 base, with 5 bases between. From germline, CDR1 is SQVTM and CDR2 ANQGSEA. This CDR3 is CSVDQGTDTQYF. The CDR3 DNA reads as TGCAGCGTTGACCAGGGCACAGATACGCAGTATTTT.

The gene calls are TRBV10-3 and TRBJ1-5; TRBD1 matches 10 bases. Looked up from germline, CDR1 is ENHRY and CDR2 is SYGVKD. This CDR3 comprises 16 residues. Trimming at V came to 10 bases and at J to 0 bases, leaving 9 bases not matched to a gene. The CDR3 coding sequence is TGTGCCACCGAATCGGGACAGGGGAATAGCAATCAGCCCCAGCATTTT. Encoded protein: CATESGQGNSNQPQHF.

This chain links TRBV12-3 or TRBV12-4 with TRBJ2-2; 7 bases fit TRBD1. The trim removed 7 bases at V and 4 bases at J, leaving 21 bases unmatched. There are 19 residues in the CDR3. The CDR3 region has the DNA TGTGCCAGCATTCAAAACGGGGACAGTTTAAGGAGAGGCACCGGGGAGCTGTTTTTT. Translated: CASIQNGDSLRRGTGELFF.

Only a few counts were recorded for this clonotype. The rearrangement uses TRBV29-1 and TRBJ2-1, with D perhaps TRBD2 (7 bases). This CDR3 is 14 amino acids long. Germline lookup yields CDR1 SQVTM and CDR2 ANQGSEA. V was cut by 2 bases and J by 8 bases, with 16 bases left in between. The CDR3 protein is CSVERNRAGDEQFF. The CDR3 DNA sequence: TGCAGCGTTGAAAGGAACAGGGCGGGGGATGAGCAGTTCTTC.

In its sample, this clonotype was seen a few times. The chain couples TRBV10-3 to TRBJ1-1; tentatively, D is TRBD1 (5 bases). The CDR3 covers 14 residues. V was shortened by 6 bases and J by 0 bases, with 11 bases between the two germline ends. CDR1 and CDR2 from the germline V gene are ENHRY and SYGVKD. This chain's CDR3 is CAIRDDSVNTEAFF. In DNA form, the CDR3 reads TGTGCCATCAGAGACGACAGTGTGAACACTGAAGCTTTCTTT.

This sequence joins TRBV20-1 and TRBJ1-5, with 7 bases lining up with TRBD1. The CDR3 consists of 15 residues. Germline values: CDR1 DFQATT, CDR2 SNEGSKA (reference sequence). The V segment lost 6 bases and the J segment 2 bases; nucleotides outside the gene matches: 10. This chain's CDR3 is CSAWSPGGGNQPQHF. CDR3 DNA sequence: TGCAGTGCCTGGAGCCCAGGGGGAGGCAATCAGCCCCAGCATTTT.

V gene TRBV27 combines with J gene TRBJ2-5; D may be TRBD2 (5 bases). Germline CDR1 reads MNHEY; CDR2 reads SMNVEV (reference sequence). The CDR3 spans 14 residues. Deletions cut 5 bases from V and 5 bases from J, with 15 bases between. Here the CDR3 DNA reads TGTGCCAGCAGTCCTTACCGGGGTTGGGAGACCCAGTACTTC. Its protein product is CASSPYRGWETQYF.